The 31 T cell receptor beta chains below were found in one sample sequenced in a study of cytomegalovirus exposure and HLA in healthy donors (dated by TCRdb to 2017 to 2019). The method was the immunoSEQ multiplex PCR assay. For the multiplex PCR, a mixture combining 60 forward primers for TCR Vbeta segments and 13 reverse primers for TCR Jbeta segments was used. Held by TCRdb, this immuneACCESS table contains in-frame sequences only and omits some clones. Under half of the omission traces to an unresolved V gene where checked; the cause of the rest is unknown. For this sample the table gives around 62,000 clones, of which 70% to 85% were detected only once. The leading ten clones occupy 7.8% of the sample. The sequencing sample was made of PBMCs. The source is a man between 60 and 75 years old in good health and CMV-seropositive.

This chain links TRBV18 with TRBJ2-7, with 8 bases aligning to TRBD1. Trimming took 2 bases from V and 2 from J; bases not matched to a gene: 2. The CDR3 sequence is 14 residues long. Germline-derived CDR1 and CDR2 are KGHSH and LQKENI. CDR3 sequence: CASSPDRGAYEQYF. In nucleotides, the CDR3 is TGTGCCAGCTCACCAGACAGGGGCGCCTACGAGCAGTACTTC.

The genes are TRBV7-9 and TRBJ2-7, with D possibly matching TRBD1 (6 bases). Per germline, CDR1 SEHNR and CDR2 FQNEAQ (reference sequence). This CDR3 is built from 14 residues. V lost 2 bases, J lost 3 bases, and 11 bases lay in between. CDR3 bases: TGTGCCAGCAGCTTAACGGGGACATTCTACGAGCAGTACTTC. Encoded protein: CASSLTGTFYEQYF.

The genes are TRBV6-4 and TRBJ2-2; tentative D call: TRBD1 (7 bases). CDR1 is MRHNA and CDR2 is SNTAGT in the germline V gene. This CDR3 comprises 14 residues. Trimming shortened V by 6 bases and J by 6 bases, and 14 bases separated the two germline ends. The CDR3 DNA is TGTGCCAGCAGCGATGACAGGGAGGCCGGGGAGCTGTTTTTT. Its protein is CASSDDREAGELFF.

V and J are TRBV4-1 and TRBJ2-1, with D hard to call. The CDR3 is 13 amino acids. The germline CDR1 and CDR2 sequences are MGHRA and YSYEKL. V dropped 0 bases and J dropped 4 bases, with 4 bases sitting between them. CDR3 region: CASSQEQYNEQFF. CDR3 in DNA: TGCGCCAGCAGCCAAGAACAGTACAATGAGCAGTTCTTC.

The rearrangement uses TRBV5-6 and TRBJ1-5; D remains ambiguous. The V end lost 0 bases, the J end lost 7 bases, and 11 bases lay between the germline ends. Looked up from germline, CDR1 is SGHDT and CDR2 is YYEEEE. This CDR3 spans 14 amino acids. The CDR3 spells CASSLGRGWQPQHF. The CDR3, as DNA: TGTGCCAGCAGCTTGGGCCGGGGTTGGCAGCCCCAGCATTTT.

The rearrangement uses TRBV7-2 and TRBJ2-5; D remains ambiguous. The V gene lost 5 bases and the J gene lost 4 bases, with 14 bases spanning the gap. Germline V gene sequence: CDR1 SGHTA, CDR2 FQGNSA. The CDR3 has 14 residues. The CDR3 sequence: CASSLPYRRETQYF. The CDR3 nucleotides are TGTGCCAGCAGCCTCCCCTATCGCCGAGAGACCCAGTACTTC.

The CDR3 is CASSEQGADTEAFF. The CDR3 region has the DNA TGTGCCAGCAGTGAACAGGGGGCGGACACTGAAGCTTTCTTT. The V call is TRBV6-5, the J call TRBJ1-1; 9 nucleotides align to TRBD1. There are 14 residues in the CDR3. The V and J ends lost 5 bases and 3 bases, in that order; junction bases with no gene match: 4. Germline CDR1 and CDR2: MNHEY and SVGAGI.

The chain links TRBV7-2 to TRBJ1-3, with a tentative D call TRBD1 (6 bases). The CDR3 loop spans 17 amino acids. The V end lost 3 bases, the J end lost 0 bases, and 15 bases lay between the germline ends. CDR1 and CDR2 from the germline V gene are SGHTA and FQGNSA. The CDR3: CASSFGGTLSSGNTIYF. The CDR3 coding sequence is TGTGCCAGCAGCTTCGGGGGGACACTGAGCTCTGGAAACACCATATATTTT. Full variable domain (remainder filled in from reference TRBV7-2 and TRBJ1-3): GAGVSQSPSNKVTEKGKDVELRCDPISGHTALYWYRQSLGQGLEFLIYFQGNSAPDKSGLPSDRFSAERTGGSVSTLTIQRTQQEDSAVYLCASSFGGTLSSGNTIYFGEGSWLTVV.

This chain joins TRBV11-3 and TRBJ1-3; no clear D gene. Trimming pared 0 bases from V and 4 bases from J, leaving 10 bases between. The CDR3 has 15 amino acids. Germline V CDR1 and CDR2: SGHNT, YENEEA. The CDR3 region is CASSLEAGEGNTIYF. The CDR3 DNA sequence: TGTGCCAGCAGCTTAGAGGCAGGCGAAGGAAACACCATATATTTT.

V gene TRBV4-2 combines with J gene TRBJ1-6; TRBD1 aligns across 7 bases. The V gene's germline CDR1 is LGHNA and CDR2 YNFKEQ. Trimming removed 1 base from V and 5 bases from J; junction bases left unmatched: 8. The CDR3 loop spans 17 amino acids. CDR3 protein: CASSQVEGARDNSPLHF. The CDR3 nucleotides read TGTGCCAGCAGCCAAGTGGAGGGGGCGAGAGATAATTCACCCCTCCACTTT.

This sequence joins TRBV7-9 and TRBJ2-4; the D gene is possibly TRBD2 (6 bases). CDR1 SEHNR and CDR2 FQNEAQ come from the germline V gene (reference sequence). The CDR3 runs to 16 residues. V lost 5 bases to trimming and J lost 0 bases, with 14 bases between them. The CDR3 nucleotides are TGTGCCAGCAGCGATAGCGGTCAGCTAGCCAAAAACATTCAGTACTTC. Protein product: CASSDSGQLAKNIQYF.

The chain joins TRBV6-1 to TRBJ2-7; TRBD1 might be the D (6 bases). With 0 bases removed from V and 3 bases from J, the gap between germline ends came to 12 bases. CDR1 is MNHNS, CDR2 SASEGT, per germline. This CDR3 comprises 15 residues. The CDR3 DNA is TGTGCCAGCAGTGAAGCGAGGACAGCCCTCTACGAGCAGTACTTC. It encodes CASSEARTALYEQYF.

The rearrangement links TRBV7-2 to TRBJ1-1; perhaps TRBD1 as D (5 bases). The V gene's germline CDR1 is SGHTA and CDR2 FQGNSA. This CDR3 is 14 amino acids long. Deletions cut 5 bases from V and 10 bases from J, with 20 bases between. Here the CDR3 DNA reads TGTGCCAGCAGCCGCGAGACAGCTCTCGGGGGAGCTTTCTTT. This sequence encodes CASSRETALGGAFF.

The CDR3 sequence: CASTPQYTSGSTDTQYF. The CDR3 DNA is TGTGCCAGCACCCCTCAATACACTAGCGGGAGCACAGATACGCAGTATTTT. The chain recombines TRBV9 with TRBJ2-3; 9 bases are shared with TRBD2. The V gene end was trimmed by 6 bases and the J gene end by 0 bases; junction bases not matched to a gene: 11. Per the germline V gene, CDR1 is SGDLS and CDR2 is YYNGEE. The CDR3 is made up of 17 amino acids. The entire variable domain, with the rest obtained from reference TRBV9 and TRBJ2-3, is as follows: DSGVTQTPKHLITATGQRVTLRCSPRSGDLSVYWYQQSLDQGLQFLIQYYNGEERAKGNILERFSAQQFPDLHSELNLSSLELGDSALYFCASTPQYTSGSTDTQYFGPGTRLTVL.

This clone was found a few times. The chain carries TRBV7-9 and TRBJ2-1, with 10 bases that match TRBD1. CDR3 length equals 16 residues. V gave up 5 bases and J gave up 2 bases; unmatched junction bases: 6. The V gene's germline CDR1 is SEHNR and CDR2 FQNEAQ (reference sequence). CDR3 in DNA: TGTGCCAGCAGCGCCGACAGGGGGCCCACCTACAATGAGCAGTTCTTC. This sequence encodes CASSADRGPTYNEQFF. Based on the CDR3 plus reference TRBV7-9 and TRBJ2-1, the full variable domain is DTGVSQNPRHKITKRGQNVTFRCDPISEHNRLYWYRQTLGQGPEFLTYFQNEAQLEKSRLLSDRFSAERPKGSFSTLEIQRTEQGDSAMYLCASSADRGPTYNEQFFGPGTRLTVL.

The genes are TRBV6-5 and TRBJ2-4; 7 bases are shared with TRBD1. Germline V gene sequence: CDR1 MNHEY, CDR2 SVGAGI. V dropped 4 bases and J dropped 0; count of bases not matched to a gene: 6. The CDR3 has 16 amino acids. The CDR3 DNA reads TGTGCCAGCAGTTTGGGACAGCCTTTAGCCAAAAACATTCAGTACTTC. Its translation is CASSLGQPLAKNIQYF.

The rearrangement links TRBV7-9 to TRBJ2-7; no reliable D call. V lost 2 bases and J lost 1, with 6 bases in between. CDR3 size: 13 residues. CDR1 SEHNR and CDR2 FQNEAQ come from the germline V gene (reference sequence). CDR3 region: CASSLPGSYEQYF. In nucleotides, the CDR3 is TGTGCCAGCAGCTTACCGGGTTCCTACGAGCAGTACTTC.

The rearrangement links TRBV5-4 to TRBJ1-2; D call uncertain. V dropped 1 base and J dropped 2 bases, with 6 bases sitting between them. Per germline, CDR1 SGHNT and CDR2 YYREEE (reference sequence). The CDR3 spans 13 residues. The CDR3 DNA follows: TGTGCCAGCAGCTTGCCGGGGAACTATGGCTACACCTTC. Its protein product is CASSLPGNYGYTF.

This rearrangement joins TRBV11-3 to TRBJ2-3; D might be TRBD2 (6 bases). CDR3 size: 15 residues. Per the germline V gene, CDR1 is SGHNT and CDR2 is YENEEA. V was pared by 7 bases and J by 3 bases, with 17 bases between. The CDR3 region has the DNA TGTGCCAGCACTGTGGCGGAAGGGAGGACAGATACGCAGTATTTT. Encoded protein: CASTVAEGRTDTQYF.

The J gene is TRBJ1-6, the V gene TRBV11-2; TRBD1 matches at 9 bases. The CDR3 spans 18 residues. J gave up 7 bases and V 4 bases, and 14 bases lay outside the gene matches. CDR1 and CDR2 from the germline V gene are SGHAT and FQNNGV. Here the CDR3 reads CASSSVGTGNPKNSPLHF. CDR3 DNA: TGTGCCAGCAGCTCCGTAGGGACAGGGAATCCCAAAAATTCACCCCTCCACTTT.

The chain links TRBV4-1 to TRBJ2-5; TRBD1 aligns across 8 bases. Germline CDR1 MGHRA, CDR2 YSYEKL. V shed 1 base and J 4 bases; nucleotides not matched to a gene: 2. This CDR3 spans 14 amino acids. The CDR3 DNA is TGCGCCAGCAGCCAAGGCAGGGGGCTAGAGACCCAGTACTTC. This sequence encodes CASSQGRGLETQYF.

The table lists this clone with a count of one. The rearrangement links TRBV10-2 to TRBJ2-2; a weak D match, TRBD2 (6 bases). V lost 8 bases, J lost 6 bases, and 7 bases lay in between. This CDR3 contains 11 residues. Germline values: CDR1 WSHSY, CDR2 SAAADI. CDR3 in DNA: TGCGCCAGCGGGACTTCCGGGGAGCTGTTTTTT. It specifies CASGTSGELFF.

V and J are TRBV11-3 and TRBJ2-7; TRBD2 might be the D (6 bases). Germline CDR1 reads SGHNT; CDR2 reads YENEEA. This CDR3 is 16 amino acids long. Trimming left V 3 bases short and J 4 bases short, with 19 bases between. In DNA, the CDR3 is TGTGCCAGCAGCTTTCAAGCGGGTCCTACATTTTACGAGCAGTACTTC. This translates into CASSFQAGPTFYEQYF. Looking up the rest from reference TRBV11-3 and TRBJ2-7 gives the full variable domain: EAGVVQSPRYKIIEKKQPVAFWCNPISGHNTLYWYLQNLGQGPELLIRYENEEAVDDSQLPKDRFSAERLKGVDSTLKIQPAELGDSAVYLCASSFQAGPTFYEQYFGPGTRLTVT.

V and J are TRBV30 and TRBJ2-5; TRBD2 matches 13 bases. Losses at the gene ends were 4 bases for V and 4 bases for J; bases not matched to a gene: 9. The length of the CDR3 is 16 residues. Per the germline V gene, CDR1 is GTSNPN and CDR2 is SVGIG (reference sequence). CDR3 sequence reads: CAWNLLGTSGVETQYF. Here the CDR3 DNA reads TGTGCCTGGAACCTACTTGGGACTAGCGGGGTAGAGACCCAGTACTTC.

The rearrangement links TRBV2 to TRBJ1-2; unclear D gene. The V gene's germline CDR1 is SNHLY and CDR2 FYNNEI. V was shortened by 8 bases and J by 4 bases, with 11 bases between the two germline ends. There are 12 residues in the CDR3. For the CDR3, the DNA is TGTGCCAGCCAAACCAGCGGCTATGGCTACACCTTC. Protein sequence: CASQTSGYGYTF.

The gene calls are TRBV9 and TRBJ2-7; TRBD2 agrees at 13 bases. The germline V gene has CDR1 SGDLS and CDR2 YYNGEE. This CDR3 has 16 residues. The ends lost 4 bases at V and 2 bases at J; junction bases unmatched: 6. CDR3 region: CASSSGLAGAPYEQYF. CDR3 coding DNA: TGTGCCAGCAGCTCCGGACTAGCGGGAGCCCCCTACGAGCAGTACTTC.

The chain recombines TRBV5-1 with TRBJ2-7; D remains ambiguous. Germline V gene data show CDR1 as SGHRS and CDR2 as YFSETQ. This CDR3 is built from 14 residues. Trimming cost V 0 bases and J 3 bases, with 10 bases left between them. CDR3 nucleotide sequence: TGCGCCAGCAGCTTGGACCCGGGTTTCTACGAGCAGTACTTC. Protein sequence: CASSLDPGFYEQYF.

The V call is TRBV10-1, the J call TRBJ1-5; 7 nucleotides line up with TRBD1. Germline V gene lookup returns CDR1 WNHNN and CDR2 SYGVQD (reference sequence). V was pared by 8 bases and J by 5 bases, with 6 bases of the junction left unmatched. The CDR3 is 13 residues long. The CDR3 protein is CASSTGLDQPQHF. DNA of the CDR3: TGCGCCAGCTCGACAGGGCTAGATCAGCCCCAGCATTTT.

This chain links TRBV7-2 with TRBJ2-3; no definite D call. This CDR3 is built from 16 residues. CDR1 SGHTA and CDR2 FQGNSA come from the germline V gene. The ends were cut back, 5 bases at V and 2 bases at J, with 17 bases in the middle. In DNA, the CDR3 is TGTGCCAGCAGCCGCCCTCTCAAAGGAGACACAGATACGCAGTATTTT. This encodes CASSRPLKGDTDTQYF.

The rearrangement joins TRBV13 to TRBJ2-1; 8 bases match TRBD2. The CDR3 runs to 15 residues. CDR1 PRHDT and CDR2 FYEKMQ come from the germline V gene (reference sequence). The trim removed 6 bases at V and 2 bases at J, leaving 6 bases unmatched. The CDR3 reads CASSRNSGTYNEQFF. In DNA form, the CDR3 reads TGTGCCAGCAGTAGAAATAGCGGGACCTACAATGAGCAGTTCTTC. The full variable domain, with the rest looked up from reference TRBV13 and TRBJ2-1, is AAGVIQSPRHLIKEKRETATLKCYPIPRHDTVYWYQQGPGQDPQFLISFYEKMQSDKGSIPDRFSAQQFSDYHSELNMSSLELGDSALYFCASSRNSGTYNEQFFGPGTRLTVL.

This chain uses TRBV5-1 with TRBJ2-7; TRBD1 is a possible D gene (6 bases). The CDR3 covers 15 residues. V dropped 1 base and J dropped 4 bases, with 15 bases sitting between them. Germline V gene sequence: CDR1 SGHRS, CDR2 YFSETQ. CDR3 region: CASSLLTGMGYEQYF. Written as DNA, the CDR3 is TGCGCCAGCAGCTTGCTGACAGGAATGGGGTACGAGCAGTACTTC.